This T cell receptor beta chain was recovered during a study of shared clonotypes between healthy human individuals. At the level of the study: CD8 memory received one plate per donor, CD8 naive two, CD4 memory three and CD4 naive three.

Clones were sequenced by immunoSEQ multiplex PCR, and TCRdb holds only the in-frame ones, with some missing. The sample yields roughly 1,000,000 clones, roughly 74% seen once. After removal of 6 bases from V and 3 bases from J, the junction contained 10 bases not matched to a gene. Germline V CDR1 and CDR2: MDHEN, SYDVKM. There are 16 residues in the CDR3. This clone was recorded once. The sequence derives from a man between 18 and 35 years old in good health. Some clones in this sample may be carry-over from other donors' samples. This sequence joins TRBV28 and TRBJ1-5; 8 nucleotides line up with TRBD1. The material sequenced was memory CD4+ T cells from PBMCs. Subset given: CD45RA-negative fraction. CDR3 region: CASRYTTGANNQPQHF. CDR3 in DNA: TGTGCCAGCAGGTATACGACAGGGGCGAACAATCAGCCCCAGCATTTT.